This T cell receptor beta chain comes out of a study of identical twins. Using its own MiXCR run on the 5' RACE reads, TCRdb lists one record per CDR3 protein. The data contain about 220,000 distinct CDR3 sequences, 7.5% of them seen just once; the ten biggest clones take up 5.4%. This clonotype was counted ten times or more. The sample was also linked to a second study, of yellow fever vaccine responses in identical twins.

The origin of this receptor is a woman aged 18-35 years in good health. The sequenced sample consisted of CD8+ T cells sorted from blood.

The CDR3 loop reads CASSLAGDNQPQHF. The CDR3 nucleotides are TGTGCCAGCAGCTTGGCAGGAGATAATCAGCCCCAGCATTTT. The chain joins TRBV7-8 to TRBJ1-5; D gene unclear. The V end lost 3 bases, the J end lost 4 bases, and 10 bases lay between the germline ends. The CDR3 runs 14 residues. The germline V gene has CDR1 SGHVS and CDR2 FQNEAQ. Full variable domain (rest looked up from reference TRBV7-8 and TRBJ1-5): GAGVSQSPRYKVAKRGQDVALRCDPISGHVSLFWYQQALGQGPEFLTYFQNEAQLDKSGLPSDRFFAERPEGSVSTLKIQRTQQEDSAVYLCASSLAGDNQPQHFGDGTRLSIL.